These 12 T cell receptor beta chains were all obtained from the same sample, sequenced in a study of control samples from healthy donors and cancer patients. Profiled with immunoSEQ multiplex PCR; TCRdb holds only in-frame clones, not every one. The sample shows about 95,000 clones, just over 90% of them seen only once. Source material: blood. These receptors all stem from a woman younger than 45 in good health.

The chain couples TRBV6-1 to TRBJ2-5; 9 bases align to TRBD1. The CDR3 consists of 14 residues. From germline, CDR1 is MNHNS and CDR2 SASEGT. The J segment lost 5 bases and the V segment lost 1 base, leaving 2 bases of the junction unmatched. The chain's CDR3 is CASSEGTGGETQYF. The CDR3 bases are TGTGCCAGCAGTGAAGGTACAGGGGGCGAGACCCAGTACTTC.

This rearrangement joins TRBV5-6 to TRBJ1-1; the D gene is possibly TRBD1 (6 bases). V was pared by 0 bases and J by 1 base, with 7 bases between. This CDR3 is built from 14 residues. CDR1 SGHDT and CDR2 YYEEEE come from the germline V gene. The CDR3 region has the DNA TGTGCCAGCAGCTTGGGACAGGAGAACACTGAAGCTTTCTTT. This sequence encodes CASSLGQENTEAFF.

The genes are TRBV30 and TRBJ2-7; 10 nucleotides agree with TRBD2. Germline values: CDR1 GTSNPN, CDR2 SVGIG (reference sequence). With 4 bases clipped from V and 3 bases from J, the junction kept 6 bases outside the gene matches. This CDR3 comprises 14 residues. CDR3 in amino acids: CAWKPGTSVYEQYF. DNA for the CDR3: TGTGCCTGGAAACCCGGGACTAGCGTCTACGAGCAGTACTTC.

The chain couples TRBV6-5 to TRBJ1-1; D is uncertain. The CDR3 spans 14 residues. Germline V gene lookup returns CDR1 MNHEY and CDR2 SVGAGI. V was pared by 7 bases and J by 4 bases, with 16 bases between. CDR3 DNA: TGTGCCAGCAAACTAATCGGGGAAGGCACTGAAGCTTTCTTT. Its translation: CASKLIGEGTEAFF.

The chain employs TRBV15 and TRBJ1-5; the D is unclear. CDR3 length equals 13 residues. CDR1 and CDR2 from the germline V gene are LNHNV and YYDKDF (reference sequence). The V end was cut by 7 bases, the J end by 4 bases, with 11 bases between. CDR3 in DNA: TGTGCCACCAATCGAGGCCAAAATCAGCCCCAGCATTTT. Its translation is CATNRGQNQPQHF.

The chain links TRBV12-5 to TRBJ2-5; 9 nucleotides line up with TRBD1. Germline V lookup: CDR1 LGHNT, CDR2 FRNRAP. CDR3 size: 15 residues. J gave up 5 bases and V 5 bases, and 9 bases lay outside the gene matches. CDR3 sequence: CASGQQGARGETQYF. The CDR3 DNA follows: TGTGCTAGTGGTCAACAGGGGGCGCGGGGTGAGACCCAGTACTTC.

The rearrangement uses TRBV27 and TRBJ2-7, with D unclear. V was cut by 2 bases and J by 9 bases, with 14 bases left in between. In germline, CDR1 is MNHEY, CDR2 SMNVEV (reference sequence). CDR3 size: 13 residues. CDR3 loop: CASSLGSRSTQYF. The CDR3 DNA follows: TGTGCCAGCAGTTTAGGTTCCCGTTCCACGCAGTACTTC.

This clone was seen more than once but under ten times. The chain combines TRBV27 with TRBJ2-1; TRBD1 might be the D (5 bases). V was shortened by 5 bases and J by 7 bases, with 21 bases between the two germline ends. Germline values: CDR1 MNHEY, CDR2 SMNVEV (reference sequence). The CDR3 extends over 16 amino acids. The CDR3 sequence is CASSPLGVRVSNEQFF. For the CDR3, the DNA is TGTGCCAGCAGTCCCTTAGGGGTTAGAGTATCAAATGAGCAGTTCTTC.

There are a few counts of this clone. This chain links TRBV27 with TRBJ1-1; D is possibly TRBD1 (5 bases). The CDR3 sequence is 11 residues long. The ends were cut back, 10 bases at V and 8 bases at J, with 14 bases in the middle. Looked up from germline, CDR1 is MNHEY and CDR2 is SMNVEV (reference sequence). The CDR3 reads CATSMGPEAFF. Here the CDR3 DNA reads TGTGCCACCAGCATGGGGCCCGAAGCTTTCTTT.

The rearrangement links TRBV29-1 to TRBJ2-1; 8 bases line up with TRBD1. The germline CDR1 and CDR2 sequences are SQVTM and ANQGSEA. This CDR3 region has 12 residues. V lost 5 bases and J lost 15; bases outside the gene matches: 12. The CDR3 loop reads CSVSGQAVKLFF. The CDR3 DNA reads TGCAGCGTTTCGGGACAGGCCGTTAAGTTGTTCTTC.

The rearrangement joins TRBV29-1 to TRBJ1-1, with unresolved D. CDR1 is SQVTM, CDR2 ANQGSEA, per germline. This CDR3 has 13 amino acids. Between the trimmed V and J ends, which lost 7 bases and 1 base, there was a span of 13 bases. The CDR3 DNA is TGCAGCGGATCAAGGGCTCGGAACACTGAAGCTTTCTTT. This translates into CSGSRARNTEAFF.

The genes are TRBV5-1 and TRBJ2-3; 14 bases are a match to TRBD2. The CDR3 length is 16 residues. Trimming cost V 0 bases and J 4 bases; bases outside gene matches: 1. The V gene's germline CDR1 is SGHRS and CDR2 YFSETQ. CDR3 coding DNA: TGCGCCAGCAGCTTGGAGGGACTAGCGGGGGCAGATACGCAGTATTTT. This codes for CASSLEGLAGADTQYF.